Each of the 2 T cell receptor beta chains below was sequenced from the same sample in a study of regulatory T cells in long-lasting Graves disease. Time point denoted: newly diagnosed GD, antithyroid drugs for less than 3 months. RNA extracted from PBMCs served as the sequencing template. CDR3-region Arm-PCR and iRepertoire HTBI primers produced the TCR beta libraries. Each CDR3 protein gets one entry after TCRdb re-called the multiplex PCR reads with MiXCR. The sample shows about 350,000 distinct CDR3 sequences, approximately 15% of them seen only once. This sample was shared with a second study, whose subject was T cells in Graves' hyperthyroidism and ophthalmopathy.

Sequences were derived from peripheral blood mononuclear cells (PBMCs), sampled at new diagnosis, from a patient treated with antithyroid drugs. The receptor set was obtained from a middle-aged man with Graves disease.

V usage is TRBV11-3 and J usage is TRBJ2-3; 9 bases agree with TRBD2. V lost 5 bases, J lost 1 base, and 13 bases stayed unmatched. Germline V gene lookup returns CDR1 SGHNT and CDR2 YENEEA. This CDR3 is built from 18 residues. The CDR3 DNA follows: TGTGCCAGCAGCCCCAACCGGCGGGGGGGATTACGCACAGATACGCAGTATTTT. Translating it yields CASSPNRRGGLRTDTQYF.

The chain uses TRBV3-1 and TRBJ2-7; 11 nucleotides match TRBD2. The junction had 13 bases not matched to a gene; V was cut back by 2 bases and J by 4 bases. The CDR3 runs 18 residues. Germline CDR1 LGHDT, CDR2 YNNKEL (reference sequence). Written as DNA, the CDR3 is TGTGCCAGCAGCCAACTAATAACTAGCGGGAGTCCCGGGTACGAGCAGTACTTC. Translated, it gives CASSQLITSGSPGYEQYF.